This T cell receptor (beta chain) emerged from a study of T cell responses to AZD1222 COVID-19 vaccine. Study results and limitations: Donors in the cohort were predominantly white British and more often female, and clonal diversity was possibly underestimated. The number of AZD1222 recipients seropositive at baseline was only 5 to 7.

Assay used: immunoSEQ multiplex PCR; TCRdb lists only in-frame clones, some missing. The profile shows about 74,000 clones, around 93% of them singletons. CDR3 size: 12 residues. Trimming pared 8 bases from V and 7 bases from J, leaving 15 bases between. CDR1 and CDR2 (germline): MNHEY, SMNVEV (reference sequence). Doses given second, at about 4 or about 12 weeks, were pooled. As regards this clone: Its specificity is not known.

The chain carries TRBV27 and TRBJ2-7, with D possibly being TRBD1 or TRBD2 (6 bases each). Source: peripheral blood, taken 28 days after the second AZD1222 dose. The source of this sequence is an adult who received the AZD1222 COVID-19 vaccine. The CDR3 sequence is CASGPQGREQYF. DNA of the CDR3: TGTGCCAGCGGGCCCCAGGGGAGGGAGCAGTACTTC.